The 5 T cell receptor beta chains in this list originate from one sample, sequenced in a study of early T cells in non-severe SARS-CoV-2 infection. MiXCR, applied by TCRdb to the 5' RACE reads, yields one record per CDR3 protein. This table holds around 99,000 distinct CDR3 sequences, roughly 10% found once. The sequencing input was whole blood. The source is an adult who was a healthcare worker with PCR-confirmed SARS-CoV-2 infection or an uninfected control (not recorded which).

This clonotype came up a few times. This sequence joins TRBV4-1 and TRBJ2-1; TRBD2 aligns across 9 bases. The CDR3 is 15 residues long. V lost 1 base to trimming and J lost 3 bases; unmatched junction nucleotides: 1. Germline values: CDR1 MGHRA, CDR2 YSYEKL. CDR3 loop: CASSQVLAGYNEQFF. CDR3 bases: TGCGCCAGCAGCCAAGTACTAGCGGGCTACAATGAGCAGTTCTTC.

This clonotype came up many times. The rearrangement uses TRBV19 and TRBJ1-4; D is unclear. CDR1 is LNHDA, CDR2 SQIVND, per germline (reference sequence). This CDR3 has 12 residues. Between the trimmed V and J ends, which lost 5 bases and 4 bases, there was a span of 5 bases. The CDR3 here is CASSSFNEKLFF. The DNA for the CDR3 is TGTGCCAGTAGTTCTTTTAATGAAAAACTGTTTTTT.

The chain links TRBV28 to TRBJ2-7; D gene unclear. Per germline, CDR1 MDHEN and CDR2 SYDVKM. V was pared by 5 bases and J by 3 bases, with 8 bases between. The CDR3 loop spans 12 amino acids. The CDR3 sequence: CASSRLYYEQYF. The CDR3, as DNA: TGTGCCAGCAGTCGACTGTACTACGAGCAGTACTTC.

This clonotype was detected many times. The CDR3 spells CASSSAAGRADTQYF. The DNA of the CDR3 is TGTGCCAGCAGTTCGGCGGCGGGAAGGGCAGATACGCAGTATTTT. The chain combines TRBV28 with TRBJ2-3; tentatively, D is TRBD2 (6 bases). The CDR3 extends over 15 amino acids. Germline-derived CDR1 and CDR2 are MDHEN and SYDVKM. The V end was cut by 4 bases, the J end by 4 bases, with 15 bases between.

This CDR3 is CSATGGLAVFFYNEQFF. CDR3 nucleotides: TGCAGTGCCACTGGGGGACTAGCGGTATTCTTCTACAATGAGCAGTTCTTC. J is TRBJ2-1 and V is TRBV20-1; 11 nucleotides align to TRBD2. From germline, CDR1 is DFQATT and CDR2 SNEGSKA (reference sequence). The CDR3 extends over 17 amino acids. J was trimmed by 3 bases and V by 6 bases; bases with no gene match: 13.